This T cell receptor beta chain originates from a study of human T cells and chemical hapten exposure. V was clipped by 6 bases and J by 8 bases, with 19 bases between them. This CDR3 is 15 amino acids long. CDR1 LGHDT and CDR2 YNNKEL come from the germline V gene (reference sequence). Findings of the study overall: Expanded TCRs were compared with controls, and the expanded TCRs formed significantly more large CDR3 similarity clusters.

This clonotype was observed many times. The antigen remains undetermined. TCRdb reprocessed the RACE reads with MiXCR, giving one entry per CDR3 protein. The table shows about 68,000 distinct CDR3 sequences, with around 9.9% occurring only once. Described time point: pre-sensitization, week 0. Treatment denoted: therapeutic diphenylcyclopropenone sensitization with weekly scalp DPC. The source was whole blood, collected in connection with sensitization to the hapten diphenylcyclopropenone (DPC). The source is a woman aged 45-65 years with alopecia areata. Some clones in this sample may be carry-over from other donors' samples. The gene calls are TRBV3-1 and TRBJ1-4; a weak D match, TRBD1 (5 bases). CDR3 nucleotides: TGTGCCAGCAGGCCGACCGGGACCCCGGAGGAAAAACTGTTTTTT. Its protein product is CASRPTGTPEEKLFF.